Following are 20 T cell receptor beta chains from one sample sequenced in a study of CXCR3-negative and CXCR3-positive naive CD8 T cells. Libraries were UMI-labeled 5' RACE TRB cDNA. TCRdb reanalyzed the 5' RACE reads, giving one entry per CDR3 protein sequence and no DNA. This sample contains about 89,000 distinct CDR3 sequences. General study results and limits: For CXCR3-positive naive cells, TRB CDR3s were more hydrophobic than those of CXCR3-negative naive cells.

Their antigens remain unidentified. Sequenced input: naive CXCR3+ CD8+ T cells from blood. Subset: CD45RO-CCR7+CD27+CD95- naive CD8+ T cells expressing CXCR3 (TNR3+). These receptors all stem from a human donor in good health. Some clones in this sample may be carry-over from other donors' samples.

The chain recombines TRBV29-1 with TRBJ2-1. The germline V gene encodes CDR1 SQVTM and CDR2 ANQGSEA. CDR3 length: 12 amino acids. This chain's CDR3 is CSVELYTDEQFF.

This sequence joins TRBV15 and TRBJ2-1; TCRdb selects TRBD1, and the lack of DNA leaves this call unchecked. The length of the CDR3 is 13 residues. In germline, CDR1 is LNHNV, CDR2 YYDKDF (reference sequence). CDR3 protein: CATSDRTGNKQFF.

The CDR3 loop reads CSARDRASGDSDTQYF. This chain uses TRBV20-1 with TRBJ2-3; TCRdb picks TRBD2, but there is no DNA to check that call. CDR1 is DFQATT and CDR2 is SNEGSKA in the germline V gene (reference sequence). CDR3 length: 16 amino acids.

The chain links TRBV5-1 to TRBJ1-1; TCRdb reports TRBD1, a call that lacks DNA to check it against. The CDR3 is 14 residues long. The germline CDR1 and CDR2 sequences are SGHRS and YFSETQ. The CDR3 region is CASSSQGKDTEAFF.

The chain employs TRBV5-6 and TRBJ2-3; TCRdb's D gene call, TRBD2, goes unchecked for lack of DNA. CDR1 and CDR2 (germline): SGHDT, YYEEEE. The CDR3 runs 14 residues. The chain's CDR3 is CASSLPPGADTQYF.

The rearrangement uses TRBV7-6 and TRBJ2-5. There are 13 residues in the CDR3. Germline V gene lookup returns CDR1 SGHVS and CDR2 FNYEAQ. The CDR3 spells CASSFLAQETQYF.

This chain uses TRBV27 with TRBJ2-2; TCRdb reports TRBD1, a call that lacks DNA to check it against. Germline assignment: CDR1 MNHEY and CDR2 SMNVEV (reference sequence). The CDR3 length is 13 residues. This chain's CDR3 is CASSNLGAGELFF.

The CDR3: CASSLDPGQGIYEQYF. V usage is TRBV11-3 and J usage is TRBJ2-7; the TCRdb D gene call, TRBD1, has no DNA to confirm it. Per germline, CDR1 SGHNT and CDR2 YENEEA. The CDR3 length is 16 residues.

This sequence joins TRBV7-9 and TRBJ2-7; the TCRdb D gene call, TRBD1, has no DNA to confirm it. Germline V CDR1 and CDR2: SEHNR, FQNEAQ (reference sequence). The CDR3 has 15 residues. This chain's CDR3 is CASSSLLGQGHEQYF.

The chain carries TRBV6-2 or TRBV6-3 and TRBJ2-7; TCRdb selects TRBD1, and the lack of DNA leaves this call unchecked. The CDR3 has 15 residues. Germline CDR1 is MNHEY and CDR2 is SVGEGT. The CDR3 sequence is CASSYVWTGLDEQYF.

The gene calls are TRBV20-1 and TRBJ2-7; TCRdb selects TRBD1, and the lack of DNA leaves this call unchecked. The CDR3 contains 15 residues. Per germline, CDR1 DFQATT and CDR2 SNEGSKA (reference sequence). The CDR3 sequence: CSAIGLRDPNNEQYF.

The chain carries TRBV12-3 or TRBV12-4 and TRBJ2-7; TCRdb gives TRBD2 as the D gene, but with no DNA this cannot be confirmed. The CDR3 covers 15 residues. This chain's CDR3 is CASTMSLAGADEQYF.

The chain uses TRBV27 and TRBJ2-5; TCRdb picks TRBD2, but there is no DNA to check that call. Looked up from germline, CDR1 is MNHEY and CDR2 is SMNVEV (reference sequence). The CDR3 loop spans 15 amino acids. The CDR3 reads CATTAGLIFGETQYF.

This chain connects TRBV5-4 to TRBJ2-2; TCRdb calls TRBD1, which cannot be checked without DNA. This CDR3 is 16 amino acids long. The V gene's germline CDR1 is SGHNT and CDR2 YYREEE (reference sequence). The CDR3 reads CASSGPGESNTGELFF.

Here the CDR3 reads CASSFGGHYEQYF. The chain employs TRBV11-2 and TRBJ2-7; TCRdb selects TRBD1, and the lack of DNA leaves this call unchecked. This CDR3 has 13 residues. Germline lookup yields CDR1 SGHAT and CDR2 FQNNGV. The full variable domain, rest sourced from reference TRBV11-2 and TRBJ2-7, is EAGVAQSPRYKIIEKRQSVAFWCNPISGHATLYWYQQILGQGPKLLIQFQNNGVVDDSQLPKDRFSAERLKGVDSTLKIQPAKLEDSAVYLCASSFGGHYEQYFGPGTRLTVT.

The gene calls are TRBV5-1 and TRBJ1-1. The V gene's germline CDR1 is SGHRS and CDR2 YFSETQ. The CDR3 is 13 residues long. CDR3 loop: CASSWSTNTEAFF.

This CDR3 is CSVEGAGTEAFF. This chain links TRBV29-1 with TRBJ1-1; TCRdb indicates TRBD1, and absent DNA this call remains unverified. The CDR3 totals 12 residues. Looked up from germline, CDR1 is SQVTM and CDR2 is ANQGSEA.

The chain's CDR3 is CASSSWTSGGIETQYF. This chain connects TRBV5-6 to TRBJ2-5; the D call from TCRdb, TRBD2, cannot be confirmed without DNA. The CDR3 length is 16 residues. Germline assignment: CDR1 SGHDT and CDR2 YYEEEE. Combining the CDR3 with reference TRBV5-6 and TRBJ2-5 gives the whole variable domain DAGVTQSPTHLIKTRGQQVTLRCSPKSGHDTVSWYQQALGQGPQFIFQYYEEEERQRGNFPDRFSGHQFPNYSSELNVNALLLGDSALYLCASSSWTSGGIETQYFGPGTRLLVL.

The chain joins TRBV19 to TRBJ2-7; TCRdb outputs TRBD1, but without DNA this stays unchecked. Germline V gene data show CDR1 as LNHDA and CDR2 as SQIVND (reference sequence). CDR3 length: 14 amino acids. The CDR3 is CASSKIEGSYEQYF.

V gene TRBV14 combines with J gene TRBJ2-1. Germline CDR1 reads SGHDN; CDR2 reads FVKESK. The length of the CDR3 is 12 residues. This chain's CDR3 is CASSQGFNEQFF.